The 19 T cell receptor beta chains presented below share a single source sample, sequenced in a study of blood T cell repertoires in COVID-19. Assay: immunoSEQ multiplex PCR; the TCRdb copy retains only in-frame clones and omits some. The data show roughly 270,000 clones, with 85% seen just once and 2% to 3% held by the top ten. Sequencing was carried out using PBMCs or T cells enriched from blood (not recorded which). These receptors came from a woman between 50 and 59 years old who had recovered from COVID-19.

The chain links TRBV30 to TRBJ1-4, with 8 bases fitting TRBD1. Per the germline V gene, CDR1 is GTSNPN and CDR2 is SVGIG (reference sequence). CDR3 length equals 15 residues. After removal of 5 bases from V and 7 bases from J, the junction contained 12 bases not matched to a gene. Written as DNA, the CDR3 is TGTGCCTGGGCCCAGCCGGACAGGGTTGGTGAAAAACTGTTTTTT. It translates to CAWAQPDRVGEKLFF.

The rearrangement links TRBV4-2 to TRBJ2-5, with 8 bases identical to TRBD2. V was pared by 0 bases and J by 2 bases, with 5 bases of the junction left unmatched. Per the germline V gene, CDR1 is LGHNA and CDR2 is YNFKEQ. This CDR3 has 16 amino acids. The CDR3 DNA reads TGTGCCAGCAGCCAAGACCGGGGGGGGCGGCAAGAGACCCAGTACTTC. Residues: CASSQDRGGRQETQYF.

The rearrangement links TRBV10-3 to TRBJ2-2; 8 nucleotides agree with TRBD1. The V gene end was trimmed by 3 bases and the J gene end by 4 bases; junction bases not matched to a gene: 10. The CDR3 covers 17 residues. Germline lookup yields CDR1 ENHRY and CDR2 SYGVKD. CDR3 amino acids: CAISEAPRTGTTGELFF. The CDR3 DNA reads as TGTGCCATCAGTGAAGCTCCCAGGACAGGGACCACCGGGGAGCTGTTTTTT.

This clone was found a few times. This chain joins TRBV30 and TRBJ1-2, with 8 bases fitting TRBD1. V lost 0 bases to trimming and J lost 1 base; unmatched junction nucleotides: 7. CDR3 length: 16 amino acids. CDR1 and CDR2 (germline): GTSNPN, SVGIG (reference sequence). The CDR3: CAWSVARGRGNYGYTF. CDR3 DNA sequence: TGTGCCTGGAGTGTTGCCAGGGGGCGGGGTAACTATGGCTACACCTTC.

The chain employs TRBV19 and TRBJ2-7; TRBD1 agrees at 9 bases. Trimming took 3 bases from V and 6 from J; bases not matched to a gene: 9. Germline V gene data show CDR1 as LNHDA and CDR2 as SQIVND (reference sequence). The CDR3 consists of 15 residues. CDR3 in amino acids: CASSISGTGLSEQYF. The DNA for the CDR3 is TGTGCCAGTAGTATTTCGGGGACAGGGTTGAGCGAGCAGTACTTC. The full variable domain, in which reference TRBV19 and TRBJ2-7 provide the parts outside the CDR3, is DGGITQSPKYLFRKEGQNVTLSCEQNLNHDAMYWYRQDPGQGLRLIYYSQIVNDFQKGDIAEGYSVSREKKESFPLTVTSAQKNPTAFYLCASSISGTGLSEQYFGPGTRLTVT.

This chain links TRBV7-9 with TRBJ1-1; no clear D. Trimming removed 2 bases from V and 4 bases from J, with 14 bases in between. Germline CDR1 and CDR2: SEHNR and FQNEAQ (reference sequence). This CDR3 region has 15 residues. CDR3 protein: CASSLLRQRSTEAFF. CDR3 DNA: TGTGCCAGCAGCTTATTGCGCCAGAGGAGCACTGAAGCTTTCTTT.

This chain connects TRBV6-4 to TRBJ2-2, with TRBD2 matching 10 bases. The germline gives CDR1 MRHNA, CDR2 SNTAGT. V shed 6 bases, J shed 2 bases, and the junction held 6 bases outside the gene matches. CDR3 size: 16 residues. In nucleotides, the CDR3 is TGTGCCAGCAGCAGGACTAGCGGAGCTAACACCGGGGAGCTGTTTTTT. Encoded protein: CASSRTSGANTGELFF.

J is TRBJ1-4 and V is TRBV7-2; TRBD1 is a possible D gene (6 bases). V dropped 0 bases and J dropped 7 bases, with 12 bases sitting between them. The germline CDR1 and CDR2 sequences are SGHTA and FQGNSA. CDR3 length: 15 amino acids. The CDR3 sequence: CASSLARTDLEKLFF. The CDR3 DNA is TGTGCCAGCAGCTTAGCTAGGACAGATCTTGAAAAACTGTTTTTT. The full variable domain, in which reference TRBV7-2 and TRBJ1-4 provide the parts outside the CDR3, is GAGVSQSPSNKVTEKGKDVELRCDPISGHTALYWYRQSLGQGLEFLIYFQGNSAPDKSGLPSDRFSAERTGGSVSTLTIQRTQQEDSAVYLCASSLARTDLEKLFFGSGTQLSVL.

V gene TRBV7-9 combines with J gene TRBJ1-2, with 7 nucleotides matching TRBD1. Per germline, CDR1 SEHNR and CDR2 FQNEAQ (reference sequence). The CDR3 totals 15 residues. V lost 1 base and J lost 2; bases outside the gene matches: 4. CDR3 DNA sequence: TGTGCCAGCAGCTTAGTAGGGGGCGCAAACTATGGCTACACCTTC. Residues: CASSLVGGANYGYTF.

This clone showed up just a few times. Other DNA variants within this sample encode the same CDR3. The chain combines TRBV19 with TRBJ2-7; tentative D call: TRBD2 (6 bases). Trimming stripped 3 bases from V and 3 bases from J, with 12 bases between. CDR1 and CDR2 (germline): LNHDA, SQIVND (reference sequence). There are 14 residues in the CDR3. The CDR3: CASSIRQGGYEQYF. Here the CDR3 DNA reads TGTGCCAGTAGTATTAGGCAGGGAGGCTACGAGCAGTACTTC.

The chain employs TRBV14 and TRBJ2-7; D perhaps matches TRBD1 (6 bases). Trimming cost V 7 bases and J 2 bases, with 12 bases left between them. This CDR3 has 13 residues. CDR1 and CDR2 (germline): SGHDN, FVKESK. For the CDR3, the DNA is TGTGCCAGCACCCCCAGGGGAACCTACGAGCAGTACTTC. Translating it yields CASTPRGTYEQYF.

The chain recombines TRBV28 with TRBJ1-4; maybe TRBD1 (5 bases). This CDR3 contains 13 residues. CDR1 is MDHEN, CDR2 SYDVKM, per germline. Deletions cut 3 bases from V and 12 bases from J, with 14 bases between. The CDR3 here is CASSLVSGGELFF. For the CDR3, the DNA is TGTGCCAGCAGTTTGGTCTCCGGAGGGGAACTGTTTTTT.

Only a few counts were recorded for this clone. The chain combines TRBV6-2 or TRBV6-3 with TRBJ2-2; D is possibly TRBD2 (5 bases). Germline V lookup: CDR1 MNHEY, CDR2 SVGEGT. V was clipped by 2 bases and J by 2 bases, with 12 bases between them. CDR3 length equals 16 residues. The CDR3 is CASSYVRGLNTGELFF. For the CDR3, the DNA is TGTGCCAGCAGTTACGTCCGGGGTCTCAACACCGGGGAGCTGTTTTTT.

V is TRBV4-1 and J is TRBJ2-4; TRBD1 agrees at 7 bases. Germline CDR1 MGHRA, CDR2 YSYEKL. This CDR3 region has 14 residues. V was pared by 6 bases and J by 1 base, with 3 bases of the junction left unmatched. The CDR3 nucleotides are TGCGCCAGCAGTCAGGGGGATGCCAAAAACATTCAGTACTTC. Encoded protein: CASSQGDAKNIQYF.

In this sample, this clone turned up a few times. The rearrangement joins TRBV11-3 to TRBJ2-7; tentative D call: TRBD1 (5 bases). V lost 3 bases and J lost 3, with 9 bases in between. Germline assignment: CDR1 SGHNT and CDR2 YENEEA. This CDR3 spans 13 amino acids. CDR3 protein: CASSFSQGYEQYF. The CDR3 DNA sequence: TGTGCCAGCAGCTTCTCCCAGGGCTACGAGCAGTACTTC.

The chain uses TRBV18 and TRBJ1-4, with D tentatively TRBD1 (6 bases). Germline CDR1 and CDR2: KGHSH and LQKENI. The CDR3 consists of 14 residues. Trimming took 1 base from V and 3 from J, leaving 6 bases between them. The CDR3 DNA reads TGTGCCAGCTCACCACAGGGGGCTAATGAAAAACTGTTTTTT. Translating gives CASSPQGANEKLFF. The whole variable domain, filled in from reference TRBV18 and TRBJ1-4, reads NAGVMQNPRHLVRRRGQEARLRCSPMKGHSHVYWYRQLPEEGLKFMVYLQKENIIDESGMPKERFSAEFPKEGPSILRIQQVVRGDSAAYFCASSPQGANEKLFFGSGTQLSVL.

The rearrangement joins TRBV19 to TRBJ2-5; 8 nucleotides agree with TRBD2. Germline V gene lookup returns CDR1 LNHDA and CDR2 SQIVND (reference sequence). The V and J ends lost 5 bases and 2 bases, in that order; junction bases with no gene match: 13. The CDR3 spans 17 residues. The CDR3 nucleotides read TGTGCCAGTAGTGTCGGGGGGGCCCGTCACGGTCAAGAGACCCAGTACTTC. Residues: CASSVGGARHGQETQYF.

The rearrangement uses TRBV7-9 and TRBJ1-2, with D maybe TRBD1 (6 bases). The CDR3 loop spans 14 amino acids. V dropped 1 base and J dropped 6 bases, with 12 bases sitting between them. Germline assignment: CDR1 SEHNR and CDR2 FQNEAQ (reference sequence). CDR3 DNA sequence: TGTGCCAGCAGCTTAGTACGCAGGGGAGATGGCTACACCTTC. It encodes CASSLVRRGDGYTF.

This chain joins TRBV11-2 and TRBJ1-3, with D uncertain. Germline loops: CDR1 SGHAT, CDR2 FQNNGV. The V gene lost 3 bases and the J gene lost 4 bases, with 16 bases spanning the gap. The CDR3 loop spans 16 amino acids. The CDR3 here is CASSFQRVKSGNTIYF. The CDR3, as DNA: TGTGCCAGCAGCTTTCAACGGGTCAAATCAGGAAACACCATATATTTT. The variable domain in full, completed from reference TRBV11-2 and TRBJ1-3, reads EAGVAQSPRYKIIEKRQSVAFWCNPISGHATLYWYQQILGQGPKLLIQFQNNGVVDDSQLPKDRFSAERLKGVDSTLKIQPAKLEDSAVYLCASSFQRVKSGNTIYFGEGSWLTVV.